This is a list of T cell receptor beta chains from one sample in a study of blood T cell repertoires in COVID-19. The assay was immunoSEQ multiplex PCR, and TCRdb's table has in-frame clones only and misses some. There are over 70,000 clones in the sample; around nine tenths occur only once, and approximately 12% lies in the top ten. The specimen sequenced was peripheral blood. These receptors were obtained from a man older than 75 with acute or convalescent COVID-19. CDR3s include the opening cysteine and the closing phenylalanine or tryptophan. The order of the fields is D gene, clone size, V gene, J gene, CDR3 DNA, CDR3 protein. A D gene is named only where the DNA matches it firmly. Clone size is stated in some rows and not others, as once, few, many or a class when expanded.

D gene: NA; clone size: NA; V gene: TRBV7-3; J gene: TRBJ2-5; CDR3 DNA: TGTGCCAGCAGCCGCCAGCCGGGGGAGACCCAGTACTTC; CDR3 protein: CASSRQPGETQYF
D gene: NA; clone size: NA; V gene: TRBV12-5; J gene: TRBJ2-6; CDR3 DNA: TGTGCTAGTGGTTTTATCGCTGGGGCCAACGTCCTGACTTTC; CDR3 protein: CASGFIAGANVLTF
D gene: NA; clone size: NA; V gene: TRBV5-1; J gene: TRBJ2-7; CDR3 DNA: TGCGCCAGCAGTCCCGGGACTGGGACCTACGAGCAGTACTTC; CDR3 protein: CASSPGTGTYEQYF
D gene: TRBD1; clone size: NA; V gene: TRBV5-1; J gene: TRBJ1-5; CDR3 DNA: TGCGCCAGCAGCTTGGGGGGGACAGAATATCAGCCCCAGCATTTT; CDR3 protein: CASSLGGTEYQPQHF
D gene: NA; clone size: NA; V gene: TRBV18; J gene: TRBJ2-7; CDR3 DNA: TGTGCCAGCTCACCAGGGACAAATTCCTACGAGCAGTACTTC; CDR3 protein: CASSPGTNSYEQYF
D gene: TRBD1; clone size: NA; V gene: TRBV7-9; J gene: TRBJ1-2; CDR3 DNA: TGTGCCGGACAAAAAGACAGGGCCGCTAACTATGGCTACACCTTC; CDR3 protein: CAGQKDRAANYGYTF
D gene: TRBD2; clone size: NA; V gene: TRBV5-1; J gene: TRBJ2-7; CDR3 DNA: TGCGCCAGCAGCTTGGCGGCGGGGGGGACCTACGAGCAGTACTTC; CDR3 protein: CASSLAAGGTYEQYF
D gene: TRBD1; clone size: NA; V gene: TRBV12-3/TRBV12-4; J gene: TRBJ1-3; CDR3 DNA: TGTGCCAGCAGCCCGGACAGGACGGGCATATATTTT; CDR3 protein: CASSPDRTGIYF
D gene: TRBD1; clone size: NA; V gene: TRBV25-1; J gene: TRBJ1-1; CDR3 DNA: TGTGCCAGCAGTGAGACAGGGAAGACTGAAGCTTTCTTT; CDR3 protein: CASSETGKTEAFF
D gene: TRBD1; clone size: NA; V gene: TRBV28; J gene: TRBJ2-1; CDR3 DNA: TGTGCCAGCAGTTTAGTGGGGACAGGGGTGATGGATGAGCAGTTCTTC; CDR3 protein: CASSLVGTGVMDEQFF
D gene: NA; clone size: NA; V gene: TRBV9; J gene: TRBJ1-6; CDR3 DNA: TGTGCCAGCAGCCCCCGCGGGCAAGATAATTCACCCCTCCACTTT; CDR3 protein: CASSPRGQDNSPLHF
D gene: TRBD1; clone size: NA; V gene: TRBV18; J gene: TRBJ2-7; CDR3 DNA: TGTGCCAGCTCTCCGGTCGGACAGGGGGCATACGAGCAGTACTTC; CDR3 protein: CASSPVGQGAYEQYF
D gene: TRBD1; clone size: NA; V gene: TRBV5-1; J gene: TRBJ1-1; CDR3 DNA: TGCGCCAGCAGCTTGGCGACAGGGGTGAACACTGAAGCTTTCTTT; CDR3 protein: CASSLATGVNTEAFF
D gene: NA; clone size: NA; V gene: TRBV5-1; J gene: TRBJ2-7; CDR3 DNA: TGCGCCAGTCAGGATTCCTACGAGCAGTACTTC; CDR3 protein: CASQDSYEQYF
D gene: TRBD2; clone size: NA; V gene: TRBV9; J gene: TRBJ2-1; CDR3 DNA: TGTGCCAGCAGCGTAGTAGCGGGAGGGCCCGGTGAGCAGTTCTTC; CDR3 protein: CASSVVAGGPGEQFF
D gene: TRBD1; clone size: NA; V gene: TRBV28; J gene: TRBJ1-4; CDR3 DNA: TGTGCCTGCTCATTTCCTCCAGGGGGGCAGATTGAAAAACTGTTTTTT; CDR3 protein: CACSFPPGGQIEKLFF
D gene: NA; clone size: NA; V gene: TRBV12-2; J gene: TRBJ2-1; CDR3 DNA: TGTGCAAGTCTCCCCGGACAGGGGGGGTGGAATGAGCAGTTCTTC; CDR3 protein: CASLPGQGGWNEQFF
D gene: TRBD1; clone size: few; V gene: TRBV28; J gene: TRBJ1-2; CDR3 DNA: TGTGCCAGCAGCCTCCCATGGACAGGGGAACGATATGGCTACACCTTC; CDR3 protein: CASSLPWTGERYGYTF
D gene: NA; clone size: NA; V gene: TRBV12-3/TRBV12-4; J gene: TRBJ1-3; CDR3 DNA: TGTGCCAGCCGAGCGGCTGGAAACACCATATATTTT; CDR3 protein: CASRAAGNTIYF
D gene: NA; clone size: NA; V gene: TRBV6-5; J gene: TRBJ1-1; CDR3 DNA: TGTGCCAGCAGTTACTCTCGGGGGACCAACACTGAAGCTTTCTTT; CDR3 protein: CASSYSRGTNTEAFF
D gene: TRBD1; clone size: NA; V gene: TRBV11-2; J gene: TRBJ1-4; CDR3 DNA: TGTGCCAGCAGCTCCGGGACAGGGTTTAATGAAAAACTGTTTTTT; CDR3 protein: CASSSGTGFNEKLFF
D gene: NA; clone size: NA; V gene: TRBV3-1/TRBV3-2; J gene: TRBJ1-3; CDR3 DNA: TGTGCCAGCAGCCTACCGGGACAAATCTCTGGAAACACCATATATTTT; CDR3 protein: CASSLPGQISGNTIYF
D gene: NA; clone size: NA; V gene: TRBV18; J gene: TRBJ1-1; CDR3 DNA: TGTGCCAGCTCACCACCGGTCATTACTTCTTACACTGAAGCTTTCTTT; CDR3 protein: CASSPPVITSYTEAFF
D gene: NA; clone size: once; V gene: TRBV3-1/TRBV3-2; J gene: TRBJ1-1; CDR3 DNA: TGTGCCAGCAGCCCCAGGGGCACTGAAGCTTTCTTT; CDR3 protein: CASSPRGTEAFF
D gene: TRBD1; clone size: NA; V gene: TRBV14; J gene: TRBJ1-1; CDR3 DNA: TGTGCCAGCAGCCAACTAAGGGACAGGGCCACTGAAGCTTTCTTT; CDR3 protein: CASSQLRDRATEAFF
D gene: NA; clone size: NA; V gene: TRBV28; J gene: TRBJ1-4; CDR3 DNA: TGTGCCAGCACCCTGGGAGTTCGAGAAAAACTGTTTTTT; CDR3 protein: CASTLGVREKLFF
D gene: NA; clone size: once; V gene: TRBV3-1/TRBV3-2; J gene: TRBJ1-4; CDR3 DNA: TGTGCCAGCAGCCAAAGGGAGAGTCTGCGGGAAAAACTGTTTTTT; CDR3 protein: CASSQRESLREKLFF
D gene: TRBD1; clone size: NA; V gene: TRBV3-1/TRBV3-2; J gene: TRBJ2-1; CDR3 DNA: TGTGCCAGCAGTGCCGGGACAGGGCTGTTCTTC; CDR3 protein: CASSAGTGLFF
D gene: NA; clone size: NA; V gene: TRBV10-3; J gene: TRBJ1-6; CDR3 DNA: TGTGCCATCAGTGACCAGACAGAAGTTAATTCACCCCTCCACTTT; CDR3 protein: CAISDQTEVNSPLHF
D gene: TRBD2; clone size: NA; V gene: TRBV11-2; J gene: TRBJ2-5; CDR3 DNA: TGTGCCAGCAGCTCGGGGGGAGTAGTGGGGACCCAGTACTTC; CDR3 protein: CASSSGGVVGTQYF
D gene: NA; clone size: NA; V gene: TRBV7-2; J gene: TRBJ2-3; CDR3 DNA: TGTGCCAGCAGCTTACTTAAGTACCCGTGGGAGGTTGGGGCAGATACGCAGTATTTT; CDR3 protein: CASSLLKYPWEVGADTQYF
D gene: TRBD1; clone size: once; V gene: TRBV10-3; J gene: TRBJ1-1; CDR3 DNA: TGTGCCATCAGTAAGGGACAGACAAACACTGAAGCTTTCTTT; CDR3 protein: CAISKGQTNTEAFF
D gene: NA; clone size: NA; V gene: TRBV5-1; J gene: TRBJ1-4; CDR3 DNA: TGCGCCAGCAGCCCCCTGGGCATATCTGAAAAACTGTTTTTT; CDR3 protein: CASSPLGISEKLFF
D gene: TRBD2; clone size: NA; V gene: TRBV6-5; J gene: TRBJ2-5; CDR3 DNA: TGTGCCAGCAGTTACTCTATTCGGGGGGGGCAAGAGACCCAGTACTTC; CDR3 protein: CASSYSIRGGQETQYF
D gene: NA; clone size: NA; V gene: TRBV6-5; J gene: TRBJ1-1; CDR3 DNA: TGTGCCAGCAGCCCCGGGGGAGCACACACTGAAGCTTTCTTT; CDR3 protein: CASSPGGAHTEAFF
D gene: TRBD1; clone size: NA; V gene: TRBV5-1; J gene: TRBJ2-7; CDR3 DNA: TGCGCCAGCAGCTTGCACAGGGGCTCCTACGAGCAGTACTTC; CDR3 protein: CASSLHRGSYEQYF
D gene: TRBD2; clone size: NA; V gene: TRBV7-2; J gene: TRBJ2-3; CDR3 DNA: TGTGCCAGCAGCCATTCTGTGACTAGCGGGATAGGGGCGCAGTATTTT; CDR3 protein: CASSHSVTSGIGAQYF
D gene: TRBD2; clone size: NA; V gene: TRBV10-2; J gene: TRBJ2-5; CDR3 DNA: TGCGCCAGCAGCGAGTTCCCCGGCGGGAGCCCTTCCCAAGAGACCCAGTACTTC; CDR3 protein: CASSEFPGGSPSQETQYF
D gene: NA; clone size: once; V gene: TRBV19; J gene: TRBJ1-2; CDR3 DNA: TGTGCCAGTAGTATAGAACGAATAAGAGGGAGGTATGGCTACACCTTC; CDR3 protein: CASSIERIRGRYGYTF
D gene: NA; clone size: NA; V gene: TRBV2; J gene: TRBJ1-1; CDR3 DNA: TGTGCCAGCAGTTATAGGACTGTGGGCACTGAAGCTTTCTTT; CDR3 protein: CASSYRTVGTEAFF
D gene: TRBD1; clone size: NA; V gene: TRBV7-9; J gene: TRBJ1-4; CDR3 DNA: TGTGCCAGCAGGCAGACAGGGGCGGCGAATGAAAAACTGTTTTTT; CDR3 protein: CASRQTGAANEKLFF
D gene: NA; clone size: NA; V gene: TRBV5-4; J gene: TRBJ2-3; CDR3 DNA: TGTGCCAGCAGCTTGGAACGGTATACGCAGTATTTT; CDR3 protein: CASSLERYTQYF
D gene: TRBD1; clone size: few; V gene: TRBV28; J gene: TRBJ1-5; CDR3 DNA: TGTGCCAGCATTAACCAGGGGGCCCGAGGCCAGCCCCAGCATTTT; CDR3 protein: CASINQGARGQPQHF
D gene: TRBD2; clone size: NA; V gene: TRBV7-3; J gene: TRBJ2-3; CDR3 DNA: TGTGCCAGCAGCCCTAGGACTAGCGGGGGTGGCACAGATACGCAGTATTTT; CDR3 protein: CASSPRTSGGGTDTQYF
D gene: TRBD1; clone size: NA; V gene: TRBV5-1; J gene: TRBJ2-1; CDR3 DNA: TGCGCCAGCAGCCGCTGGGGGACAGGGGAAGACAATGAGCAGTTCTTC; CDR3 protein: CASSRWGTGEDNEQFF
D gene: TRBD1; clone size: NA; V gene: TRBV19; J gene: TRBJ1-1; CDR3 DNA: TGTGCCAGTAGTATAGACCCGGACAGGGGGCTGAACACTGAAGCTTTCTTT; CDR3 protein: CASSIDPDRGLNTEAFF
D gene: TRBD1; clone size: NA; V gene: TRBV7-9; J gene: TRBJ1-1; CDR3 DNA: TGTGCCAGCAGCTTAGATCGGGACAGTAAGAACACTGAAGCTTTCTTT; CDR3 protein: CASSLDRDSKNTEAFF
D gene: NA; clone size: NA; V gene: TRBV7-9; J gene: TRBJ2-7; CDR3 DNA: TGTGCCAGCAGCTTAGGTGGCTCACAGGGCTACGAGCAGTACTTC; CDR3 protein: CASSLGGSQGYEQYF
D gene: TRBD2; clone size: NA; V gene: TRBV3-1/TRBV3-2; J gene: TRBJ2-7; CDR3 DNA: TGTGCCAGCAGCCAAGTCGGTTGGCTAGCGGGGGGACCACCCTACGAGCAGTACTTC; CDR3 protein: CASSQVGWLAGGPPYEQYF
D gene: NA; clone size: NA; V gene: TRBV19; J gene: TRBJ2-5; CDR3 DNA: TGTGCCAGTAGAGGGGGGGCCGGGGAGACCCAGTACTTC; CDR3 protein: CASRGGAGETQYF
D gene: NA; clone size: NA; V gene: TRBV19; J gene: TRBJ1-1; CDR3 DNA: TGTGCCAGTAGTTTTAGGCAGGCCCCTGAAGCTTTCTTT; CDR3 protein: CASSFRQAPEAFF
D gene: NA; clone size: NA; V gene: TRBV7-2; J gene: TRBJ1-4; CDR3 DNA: TGTGCCAGCAGCTTAATCCAGGGGGAAAAACTGTTTTTT; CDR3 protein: CASSLIQGEKLFF